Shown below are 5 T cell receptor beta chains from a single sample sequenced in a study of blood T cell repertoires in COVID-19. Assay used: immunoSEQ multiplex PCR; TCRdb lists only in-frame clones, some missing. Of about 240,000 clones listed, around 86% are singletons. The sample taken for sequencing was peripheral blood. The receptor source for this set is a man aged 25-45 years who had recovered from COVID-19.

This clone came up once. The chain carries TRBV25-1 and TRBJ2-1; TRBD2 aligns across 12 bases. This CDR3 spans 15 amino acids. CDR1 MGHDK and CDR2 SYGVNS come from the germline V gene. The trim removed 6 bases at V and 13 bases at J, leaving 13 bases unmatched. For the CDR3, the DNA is TGTGCCAGCAGCGACACTAGCGGGGGGCCCCGAGGACAGTTCTTC. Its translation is CASSDTSGGPRGQFF.

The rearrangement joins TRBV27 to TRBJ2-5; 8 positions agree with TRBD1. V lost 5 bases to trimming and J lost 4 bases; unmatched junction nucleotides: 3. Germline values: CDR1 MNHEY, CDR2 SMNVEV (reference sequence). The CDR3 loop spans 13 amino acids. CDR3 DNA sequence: TGTGCCAGCAGTCCAGGGGGCCGAGAGACCCAGTACTTC. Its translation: CASSPGGRETQYF.

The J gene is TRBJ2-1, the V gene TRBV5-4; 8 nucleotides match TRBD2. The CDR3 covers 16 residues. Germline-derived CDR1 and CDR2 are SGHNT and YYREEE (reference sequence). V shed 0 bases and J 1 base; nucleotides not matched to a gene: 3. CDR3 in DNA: TGTGCCAGCAGCTTGGCGGGGGGGAGGTCCTACAATGAGCAGTTCTTC. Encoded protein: CASSLAGGRSYNEQFF.

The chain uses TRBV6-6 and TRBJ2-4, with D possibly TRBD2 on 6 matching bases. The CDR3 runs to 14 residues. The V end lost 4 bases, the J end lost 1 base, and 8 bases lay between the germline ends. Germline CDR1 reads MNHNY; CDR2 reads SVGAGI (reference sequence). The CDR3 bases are TGTGCCAGCAGTTCCGGAGGGGCCAAAAACATTCAGTACTTC. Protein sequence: CASSSGGAKNIQYF.

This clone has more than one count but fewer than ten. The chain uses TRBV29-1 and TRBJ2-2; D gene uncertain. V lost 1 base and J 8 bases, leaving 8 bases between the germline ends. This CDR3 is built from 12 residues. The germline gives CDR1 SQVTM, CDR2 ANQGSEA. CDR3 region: CSVEVGRGELFF. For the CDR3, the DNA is TGCAGCGTTGAAGTTGGCAGGGGGGAGCTGTTTTTT.